This T cell receptor beta chain came from a study of PD-1 blockade in classical Hodgkin lymphoma. Every patient experienced relapse after autologous stem cell transplantation, and brentuximab vedotin exposure varied. Relapsed/refractory classical Hodgkin lymphoma patients had complete, partial or progressive responses. V lost 7 bases to trimming and J lost 5 bases; unmatched junction nucleotides: 12. Germline-derived CDR1 and CDR2 are GTSNPN and SVGIG (reference sequence). This CDR3 contains 14 residues. Study-wide results and limits: The CD4+ diversity rise by C4D1 was clearest in complete responders.

In the case of this clone: Its antigen is not identified.

Data came from immunoSEQ multiplex PCR; TCRdb stores just in-frame clones and leaves some out. The sample records tens of thousands of clones, roughly 70% being singletons. The receptor's source is a human donor with classical Hodgkin lymphoma. The starting material was peripheral blood mononuclear cells (PBMCs), obtained before the second cycle of nivolumab. This sequence joins TRBV30 and TRBJ2-7; 9 nucleotides align to TRBD2. The CDR3 sequence is CALTPGGGVNEQYF. As DNA, the CDR3 is TGTGCCTTAACGCCGGGCGGGGGGGTCAACGAGCAGTACTTC.